This paragraph reports one TCR beta chain. This clone has only a few counts. What this receptor recognizes is not known. The sample holds no much larger clone one base away, and base qualities are not on file. The data belong to a study of cytomegalovirus exposure and HLA in healthy donors (dated by TCRdb to about 2017). In terms of the full investigation: An earlier analysis of approximately 550 of the donors reported about 290 Gb of sequence data and 117 million unique TCR beta sequences from some 180 million T cells. Class I and class II HLA loci were covered by the typing at four-digit resolution. On average, roughly 240,000 unique TCR beta nucleotide sequences were sequenced per donor among 350 to 400 genotyped donors of the cohort, with roughly 18% of those sequences being non-productive. An early release that covered 500 to 800 HLA-typed donors contained approximately 320 gigabases of sequencing data and some 87 million unique TCR sequences. Besides the first cohort of 666 subjects, a separate validation cohort made up of roughly 130 different subjects was used. A later analysis re-examined previously published TCR beta repertoires from hundreds of donors and added high-resolution HLA genotyping to investigate patterns of TCR occurrence. The study used immunosequencing to profile the T cell repertoires of several hundred subjects and linked those repertoires to cytomegalovirus serostatus. The study combined high-throughput TCR immunosequencing, statistical association of individual TCRs with disease status, and machine learning to predict cytomegalovirus infection status. Rather than using new phenotypic data, the later analysis identified candidate immune exposures from TCR beta sequences and from how often those sequences occurred across donors. Donor age, sex, ethnicity and CMV serostatus were compiled together with the repertoire data. An earlier analysis of around 580 of the donors used high-throughput TCR beta sequencing to judge whether each TCR beta V gene segment behaved as functional or pseudogenic. Four or five DR-DQ haplotypes were handled as single units for association and clustering, since linkage in the cohort was strong. All discovery cohort repertoires had been generated using a single sequencing platform. The study was designed to test whether signatures of past pathogen exposure could be identified by cataloging public T cell receptors. The genetic ancestry cluster associated with self-reported Caucasian donors included 81% of the approximately 410 genotyped donors. A later genetic analysis took genome-wide SNP genotypes for 398 of the 666 donors and used that subset as a discovery cohort. The number of donors typed differed by locus, with 629-630 for A, B, C, DRB1 and DQB1, over 500 for DQA1, 606 for DPA1, and some 440 for DPB1. Study-wide findings and limitations: In a later analysis, HLA-associated TCR beta chains were found to be more clonally expanded and to have lower generation probabilities than equally common non-associated chains. An association between a missense DCLRE1C variant and V-gene and J-gene trimming of TCR beta chains was found in a later genetic analysis and replicated in an independent cohort. A later analysis reported that several top co-occurrence clusters appeared linked to parvovirus B19, influenza, CMV and Epstein-Barr virus. Correlated functional status among segregating V segments might be attributable to linkage disequilibrium, but an unknown experimental factor could not be ruled out. Assigning TCR associations to individual alleles was difficult when HLA alleles, especially DR and DQ, strongly co-occurred. Immune exposure information for the cohort was limited to CMV serostatus. The authors suggested that the approach could potentially be generalized to other disease states and immunological phenotypes. In vitro tests confirmed that a few of the cytomegalovirus-associated TCR beta chains recognize cytomegalovirus antigens. Across donors, most TCR sequences were observed very rarely, whereas some public TCRs were present in many individuals. The classifier was reported to diagnose cytomegalovirus status with high specificity and sensitivity in both the original and validation cohorts. Presence/absence analyses assumed roughly uniform sequencing depth across donors, an assumption that may not hold. In a later genetic analysis, fewer N-insertions in productive TCRs were reported among donors in an Asian-associated ancestry cluster than the roughly 700-donor mean. The 87-base-pair reads could not distinguish some IMGT-functional V segments, including TRBV6-2 and TRBV6-3, so those segments were excluded. A further reported finding was that TCR beta sequences accurately predicted the HLA-A and HLA-B alleles for most subjects in the first cohort. In the study, some 160 TCR beta chains were listed as associated with cytomegalovirus. In a later analysis, the rate of TCR association differed among HLA loci, with DRB1 alleles having the most associated TCRs and HLA-C alleles having the fewest. A group of highly shared sequence variants was considered likely to be a technical artifact of the sequencing pipeline. Because HLA typing was missing for some donors at each locus, association tests included only the typed subset. This cohort had only TCR beta chains sequenced, and the lack of alpha or paired-chain data limited which features could be detected. A later analysis found that most CMV-associated TCR beta chains appeared HLA-restricted, with HLA associations seemingly driven largely by CMV exposure. An earlier analysis of 587 of the donors showed that most TCR beta V segments appeared in productive rearrangements either about 90% or about 30% of the time, which broadly matched IMGT annotations. The earlier analysis of about 600 of the donors excluded roughly 16 rarely observed V segments, including chromosome 9 orphons, because counts were too low. Specific HLA alleles were associated with more than 15,000 TCR beta sequences at a false discovery rate of 0.05 in a later analysis.

The CDR3, from cysteine to phenylalanine, totals 20 residues. Only the CDR3 DNA is retained, 60 bases long and in frame from the first base. The cohort comprised around 700 healthy bone marrow donors. At the time of sampling, all cohort members were nominally healthy, though unrecorded immune exposures were likely present. The donor was CMV seronegative and belonged to the group of over 350 seronegative cohort members. Every donor gave a peripheral blood sample, and the peripheral blood mononuclear cells from that sample were used for TCR beta sequencing. Genomic DNA extraction from the blood cell samples was performed with the Qiagen DNeasy Blood Extraction Kit. The library was made by the immunoSEQ multiplex PCR assay. For the multiplex PCR, a mixture combining 60 forward primers for TCR Vbeta segments and 13 reverse primers for TCR Jbeta segments was used. The CDR3 region of rearranged TCR beta genes was amplified from genomic DNA with a multiplex PCR assay. The Illumina HiSeq System was used to sequence the amplified TCR beta libraries as 87-base-pair reads. Processing in the source paper ran as follows. In a later analysis, 70 million to 95 million unique TCR beta chains were counted across the approximately 640 repertoires, and roughly 11 million of these chains were shared by at least two donors. Raw reads were error-corrected and collapsed into unique sequences by a nearest-neighbor algorithm in which closely related sequences were merged to remove PCR and sequencing errors. To assign V, D and J gene segments, CDR3 sequences were aligned to IMGT reference sequences. For a sequence to be retained, a match of at least six nucleotides to both a V gene segment and a J gene segment was required. Rearrangements were classified as productive when the CDR3 lacked stop codons and remained in frame with V and J, and all other rearrangements were classified as non-productive. Following IMGT convention, CDR3 was defined as the stretch from the second conserved V-encoded cysteine to the conserved J-encoded phenylalanine. In an earlier analysis of around 570 of the donors, sequences lacking an unambiguous match to a single V gene segment were excluded. In an earlier analysis of some 590 of the donors, a V segment was called functional when productive rearrangements were above 56.7%, and segregating when the standard deviation between donors exceeded 5%. A statistical classification framework was developed to diagnose cytomegalovirus status using the catalog of TCR beta chain sequences. V and J gene assignment, in a later analysis, came from comparing TCR nucleotide sequences with IMGT/GENE-DB human TR gene sequences. The TCRdist pipeline was used in a later analysis to assign CDR3 sequences and most-parsimonious VDJ recombination scenarios. In a later analysis, every TCR beta chain was defined by the combination of its CDR3 amino acid sequence and its V-gene family, and reads without a unique V-gene family were dropped. As a way to deal with suspected cross-contamination and a sequencing artifact, a later analysis dropped 450 to 600 nucleotide sequences that were highly shared and had low generation probability. In a later analysis, a clonal expansion index was calculated for each public chain from normalized within-repertoire ranks of inferred template counts. In a later analysis, generation probabilities were computed using a VDJ recombination model fitted to out-of-frame rearrangements, and the results were checked against IGoR. A later analysis scored TCR-TCR, TCR-HLA and TCR-CMV co-occurrence with hypergeometric tests, applying a repertoire-size bias correction to TCR pairs. A later analysis estimated false discovery rates by permuting HLA or CMV assignments 20 times. In a later analysis, co-occurring TCRs were grouped using DBSCAN, with TCRdist sequence similarity added in when clustering inside HLA-allele-positive subsets. For co-occurrence clustering, repertoires with fewer than 30,000 or more than 120,000 public chains were excluded, along with roughly five repertoires with anomalous nucleotide sharing. This immuneACCESS table, as held by TCRdb, lists in-frame sequences with V and J called but not all clones. Of the missing ones, under half trace to an unresolved V gene in checked studies; the others have no known cause. That table gives V, J and clone size, and the DNA gave D and trimming. A total of about 140,000 clones appear in this sample, 76% of them only once. The ten biggest clones cover approximately 2% of the sample.

This clonotype originated in a middle-aged man in good health and CMV-seronegative. Sequencing was performed on PBMCs. The chain is made from TRBV21-1 and TRBJ2-1; no check of the table's D call, TRBD2, against the DNA was made. TRBV21-1 is classified as a pseudogene. The CDR3 amino acid sequence is: CASSRKKMDRLAGDRDEQFF. The sequenced DNA: TGTGCCAGCAGCAGAAAAAAAATGGATAGGCTAGCGGGTGATAGGGATGAGCAGTTCTTC.